One sample yielded the 29 T cell receptor beta chains listed below, sequenced in a study of blood T cell repertoires in COVID-19. This table comes from immunoSEQ multiplex PCR, and its TCRdb copy is limited to in-frame clones, with some not included. Of some 300,000 clones in the sample, around 89% were seen once. Sample: peripheral blood. The receptors shown here come from a woman in her twenties or thirties who had recovered from COVID-19.

J is TRBJ1-2 and V is TRBV19; 7 nucleotides line up with TRBD1. CDR1 and CDR2 from the germline V gene are LNHDA and SQIVND (reference sequence). Trimming at V came to 3 bases and at J to 8 bases, leaving 6 bases not matched to a gene. This CDR3 contains 13 residues. This CDR3 is CASSIDRVRGYTF. The DNA for the CDR3 is TGTGCCAGTAGTATTGACAGGGTACGCGGCTACACCTTC.

This rearrangement joins TRBV5-1 to TRBJ2-7, with 8 bases identical to TRBD1. CDR1 SGHRS and CDR2 YFSETQ come from the germline V gene. This CDR3 has 14 amino acids. The J segment lost 2 bases and the V segment lost 3 bases, leaving 4 bases of the junction unmatched. The CDR3 coding sequence is TGCGCCAGCAGCTACAGGGGGGACCCCTACGAGCAGTACTTC. It codes for CASSYRGDPYEQYF.

DNA of the CDR3: TGTGCCAGCAGCGTACGGGGGGCTGCAGATACGCAGTATTTT. This codes for CASSVRGAADTQYF. The rearrangement links TRBV9 to TRBJ2-3; the D gene is possibly TRBD2 (7 bases). The V end lost 1 base, the J end lost 4 bases, and 10 bases lay between the germline ends. CDR1 and CDR2 from the germline V gene are SGDLS and YYNGEE. The CDR3 has 14 amino acids. The full variable domain, in which reference TRBV9 and TRBJ2-3 provide the parts outside the CDR3, is DSGVTQTPKHLITATGQRVTLRCSPRSGDLSVYWYQQSLDQGLQFLIQYYNGEERAKGNILERFSAQQFPDLHSELNLSSLELGDSALYFCASSVRGAADTQYFGPGTRLTVL.

The chain is built from TRBV5-1 and TRBJ2-5; possible D gene TRBD1, 6 bases. This CDR3 spans 14 amino acids. Germline V gene lookup returns CDR1 SGHRS and CDR2 YFSETQ. The V end was cut by 4 bases, the J end by 3 bases, with 13 bases between. The CDR3 loop is CASSPGQQKETQYF. The CDR3 bases are TGCGCCAGCAGCCCCGGACAGCAAAAAGAGACCCAGTACTTC.

The rearrangement joins TRBV12-3 or TRBV12-4 to TRBJ1-2; unclear D gene. This CDR3 has 13 amino acids. With 0 bases removed from V and 4 bases from J, the gap between germline ends came to 6 bases. CDR3 protein: CASSLAGSYGYTF. CDR3 DNA sequence: TGTGCCAGCAGTTTAGCGGGGAGCTATGGCTACACCTTC.

The sample holds a few counts of this clone. CDR3 protein: CASHITGRNTEAFF. The CDR3 nucleotides are TGTGCCAGCCACATCACAGGGCGGAACACTGAAGCTTTCTTT. The chain links TRBV5-4 to TRBJ1-1; TRBD1 is a possible D gene (6 bases). This CDR3 has 14 residues. Germline-derived CDR1 and CDR2 are SGHNT and YYREEE (reference sequence). V was shortened by 7 bases and J by 1 base, with 14 bases between the two germline ends.

The rearrangement joins TRBV2 to TRBJ2-3; tentative D call: TRBD2 (5 bases). The CDR3 is 17 residues long. V lost 3 bases and J lost 5, with 21 bases in between. CDR1 and CDR2 (germline): SNHLY, FYNNEI. The CDR3 spells CASSESSLDFRGDTQYF. DNA for the CDR3: TGTGCCAGCAGTGAGTCTTCCTTGGACTTTCGGGGAGATACGCAGTATTTT.

V is TRBV5-1 and J is TRBJ2-2, with D tentatively TRBD1 (6 bases). The CDR3 has 15 residues. CDR1 is SGHRS, CDR2 YFSETQ, per germline. V lost 4 bases and J lost 6, with 16 bases in between. The CDR3 nucleotides read TGCGCCAGCAGCCGGGGACATACCGGCGCCGGGGAGCTGTTTTTT. Translation gives CASSRGHTGAGELFF.

The CDR3 sequence is CASSPGGPNYGYTF. In DNA, the CDR3 is TGTGCCAGCAGTCCCGGAGGCCCTAACTATGGCTACACCTTC. V usage is TRBV28 and J usage is TRBJ1-2; D is undetermined. Germline V gene sequence: CDR1 MDHEN, CDR2 SYDVKM. The ends were cut back, 5 bases at V and 0 bases at J, with 10 bases in the middle. CDR3 size: 14 residues.

This chain connects TRBV3-1 (or the pseudogene TRBV3-2) to TRBJ2-1; D call uncertain. The CDR3 extends over 14 amino acids. CDR1 is LGHDT, CDR2 YNNKEL, per germline (reference sequence). V shed 4 bases and J shed 4 bases, with 11 bases lying between them. The CDR3 region is CASSPEQIYNEQFF. CDR3 in DNA: TGTGCCAGCAGCCCTGAACAGATATACAATGAGCAGTTCTTC.

Only one count was recorded for this clone. The V and J genes are TRBV25-1 and TRBJ1-1; D is ambiguous. Trimming stripped 11 bases from V and 1 base from J, with 11 bases between. CDR3 length: 12 amino acids. Germline CDR1 reads MGHDK; CDR2 reads SYGVNS. The CDR3 nucleotides read TGTGCCTCCCAACGGGGGAACACTGAAGCTTTCTTT. It encodes CASQRGNTEAFF.

The genes are TRBV12-3 or TRBV12-4 and TRBJ1-2; D not certain. CDR3 length equals 13 residues. V lost 5 bases and J lost 0, with 7 bases in between. This CDR3 reads CASSKTSNYGYTF. In nucleotides, the CDR3 is TGTGCCAGCAGTAAGACATCTAACTATGGCTACACCTTC.

V and J are TRBV28 and TRBJ2-7; 8 bases line up with TRBD1. The ends lost 6 bases at V and 2 bases at J; junction bases unmatched: 6. The length of the CDR3 is 14 residues. Germline values: CDR1 MDHEN, CDR2 SYDVKM. The CDR3 nucleotides are TGTGCCAGCAGACGAGCGGACAGGGCCTACGAGCAGTACTTC. It translates to CASRRADRAYEQYF.

The chain couples TRBV29-1 to TRBJ2-3, with D perhaps matching TRBD2 (6 bases). The CDR3 runs 16 residues. Trimming shortened V by 4 bases and J by 1 base, and 18 bases separated the two germline ends. Germline V gene sequence: CDR1 SQVTM, CDR2 ANQGSEA. CDR3 coding DNA: TGCAGCGTTGGGCCCCGACTAGTGTCTGGCACAGATACGCAGTATTTT. Amino acid sequence: CSVGPRLVSGTDTQYF.

The sample holds a few counts of this clone. The rearrangement links TRBV4-1 to TRBJ1-3; D uncertain. Germline V gene lookup returns CDR1 MGHRA and CDR2 YSYEKL. This CDR3 is built from 14 residues. Trimming pared 0 bases from V and 4 bases from J, leaving 7 bases between. The CDR3 nucleotides are TGCGCCAGCAGCCAAGATTTAGTAGGAAACACCATATATTTT. Translating it yields CASSQDLVGNTIYF.

The gene calls are TRBV15 and TRBJ1-6; D is perhaps TRBD1 (5 bases). From germline, CDR1 is LNHNV and CDR2 YYDKDF (reference sequence). This CDR3 is built from 12 residues. V gave up 1 base and J gave up 12 bases, with 7 bases separating them. The CDR3 nucleotides read TGTGCCACCAGCAGAGGGGGACTACCCCTCCACTTT. This encodes CATSRGGLPLHF.

V usage is TRBV24-1 and J usage is TRBJ1-1; TRBD1 matches 7 bases. Germline CDR1 KGHDR, CDR2 SFDVKD. The ends lost 3 bases at V and 1 base at J; junction bases unmatched: 4. The CDR3 has 15 residues. The DNA of the CDR3 is TGTGCCACCAGTGATGCCCGGACAGGGAACACTGAAGCTTTCTTT. Its protein is CATSDARTGNTEAFF.

The chain has TRBV6-5 and TRBJ1-5; TRBD1 matches 9 bases. This CDR3 is 15 amino acids long. From germline, CDR1 is MNHEY and CDR2 SVGAGI. V shed 7 bases, J shed 3 bases, and the junction held 7 bases outside the gene matches. The CDR3 bases are TGTGCCAGCAAGAGGACAGGGGAGGACAATCAGCCCCAGCATTTT. Protein: CASKRTGEDNQPQHF.

V usage is TRBV6-5 and J usage is TRBJ1-1; 7 positions agree with TRBD1. The length of the CDR3 is 15 residues. After removal of 2 bases from V and 4 bases from J, the junction contained 7 bases not matched to a gene. Germline CDR1 reads MNHEY; CDR2 reads SVGAGI. The CDR3 region is CASSYRQGGGTEAFF. The CDR3 bases are TGTGCCAGCAGTTACCGGCAGGGGGGAGGCACTGAAGCTTTCTTT.

This clone was seen just once. This chain joins TRBV13 and TRBJ2-2; possible D gene TRBD2, 7 bases. The CDR3 totals 16 residues. Trimming removed 5 bases at V and 0 bases at J, with 13 bases between. Per the germline V gene, CDR1 is PRHDT and CDR2 is FYEKMQ (reference sequence). The chain's CDR3 is CASSPRGAANTGELFF. The CDR3 DNA reads TGTGCCAGCAGCCCACGGGGGGCCGCGAACACCGGGGAGCTGTTTTTT.

The CDR3 loop reads CASRDRGYQETQYF. CDR3 nucleotides: TGTGCCAGCAGGGACAGGGGGTACCAAGAGACCCAGTACTTC. The rearrangement links TRBV2 to TRBJ2-5; the match to TRBD1 covers 10 bases. Germline CDR1 and CDR2: SNHLY and FYNNEI. The CDR3 covers 14 residues. The ends lost 6 bases at V and 0 bases at J; junction bases unmatched: 1.

This chain connects TRBV27 to TRBJ2-7, with D uncertain. CDR1 and CDR2 from the germline V gene are MNHEY and SMNVEV (reference sequence). Trimming left V 6 bases short and J 0 bases short, with 12 bases between. The CDR3 covers 14 residues. This CDR3 reads CASRGDWASYEQYF. The CDR3 DNA follows: TGTGCCAGCAGGGGCGATTGGGCCTCCTACGAGCAGTACTTC.

The chain couples TRBV20-1 to TRBJ1-1; D is ambiguous. CDR1 and CDR2 (germline): DFQATT, SNEGSKA (reference sequence). V lost 6 bases, J lost 6 bases, and 11 bases lay in between. The CDR3 spans 11 residues. The CDR3 sequence is CSAWAGSEAFF. The CDR3, as DNA: TGCAGTGCCTGGGCTGGCTCTGAAGCTTTCTTT.

This chain links TRBV19 with TRBJ2-1, with 12 nucleotides matching TRBD2. Germline V gives CDR1 LNHDA, CDR2 SQIVND (reference sequence). The CDR3 extends over 15 amino acids. Trimming cost V 5 bases and J 10 bases; bases outside gene matches: 9. The chain's CDR3 is CASSPSGGAVEEQFF. CDR3 nucleotide sequence: TGTGCCAGTAGTCCTAGCGGGGGGGCTGTGGAGGAGCAGTTCTTC.

This clone was recorded a few times. The chain couples TRBV7-9 to TRBJ2-5, with 9 positions matching TRBD2. The J segment lost 3 bases and the V segment lost 0 bases, leaving 8 bases of the junction unmatched. This CDR3 has 17 amino acids. Germline CDR1 is SEHNR and CDR2 is FQNEAQ (reference sequence). The chain's CDR3 is CASSLARVAGDKETQYF. In DNA, the CDR3 is TGTGCCAGCAGCTTAGCGCGGGTAGCGGGGGACAAAGAGACCCAGTACTTC.

Here the CDR3 DNA reads TGCGCCAGCAGCTCTGAGGCAGGGGGCTTACAGCCCCAGCATTTT. Translation gives CASSSEAGGLQPQHF. V usage is TRBV5-1 and J usage is TRBJ1-5, with 8 bases lining up with TRBD1. CDR3 length: 15 amino acids. V lost 3 bases and J lost 7; bases outside the gene matches: 9. Germline values: CDR1 SGHRS, CDR2 YFSETQ.

The chain combines TRBV11-2 with TRBJ1-6; no reliable D call. CDR3 length equals 17 residues. CDR1 SGHAT and CDR2 FQNNGV come from the germline V gene. V was cut by 5 bases and J by 0 bases, with 14 bases left in between. The DNA of the CDR3 is TGTGCCAGCAGCCGTTCGATGCATAGCTCCTATAATTCACCCCTCCACTTT. This sequence encodes CASSRSMHSSYNSPLHF.

The J gene is TRBJ1-2, the V gene TRBV5-1; a possible D gene is TRBD1 (6 bases). V lost 0 bases to trimming and J lost 3 bases, with 12 bases between them. The CDR3 consists of 15 residues. Germline lookup yields CDR1 SGHRS and CDR2 YFSETQ. CDR3 in DNA: TGCGCCAGCAGCTTGGGTCTGGGGGCTGACTATGGCTACACCTTC. Translating it yields CASSLGLGADYGYTF.

V gene TRBV6-2 or TRBV6-3 combines with J gene TRBJ2-5, with 9 bases aligning to TRBD2. The ends lost 2 bases at V and 9 bases at J; junction bases unmatched: 19. The CDR3 runs to 18 residues. Germline lookup yields CDR1 MNHEY and CDR2 SVGEGT. CDR3 sequence reads: CASSYQSILAGAPPAQYF. For the CDR3, the DNA is TGTGCCAGCAGTTACCAATCGATCTTAGCGGGGGCCCCCCCCGCCCAGTACTTC.